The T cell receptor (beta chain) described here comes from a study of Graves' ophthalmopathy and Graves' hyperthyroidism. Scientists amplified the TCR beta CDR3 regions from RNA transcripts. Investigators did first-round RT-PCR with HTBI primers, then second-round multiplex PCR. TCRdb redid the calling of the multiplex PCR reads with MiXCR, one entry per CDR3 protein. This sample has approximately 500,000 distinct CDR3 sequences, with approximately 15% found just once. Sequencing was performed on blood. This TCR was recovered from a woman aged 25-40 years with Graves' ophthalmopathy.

In DNA, the CDR3 is TGTGCCTGGATGGGTTTGAGCGAGCAGTACTTC. Translating it yields CAWMGLSEQYF. The chain couples TRBV30 to TRBJ2-7, with D unresolved. From germline, CDR1 is GTSNPN and CDR2 SVGIG (reference sequence). This CDR3 has 11 amino acids. Trimming stripped 4 bases from V and 6 bases from J, with 10 bases between. The entire variable domain, with the rest obtained from reference TRBV30 and TRBJ2-7, is as follows: SQTIHQWPATLVQPVGSPLSLECTVEGTSNPNLYWYRQAAGRGLQLLFYSVGIGQISSEVPQNLSASRPQDRQFILSSKKLLLSDSGFYLCAWMGLSEQYFGPGTRLTVT.